Shown below are 17 T cell receptor beta chains from a single sample sequenced in a study of tumor and adjacent non-tumor tissue in lung cancer. RNA was extracted from bulk tissue without any cell sorting. TCRbeta libraries were built with three rounds of nested PCR, modified from ARM-PCR. TCRdb itself ran the multiplex PCR reads through MiXCR, one entry per CDR3 protein. The sample holds tens of thousands of distinct CDR3 sequences, 65% to 75% seen once. The source material was lung tumor tissue. The receptor set was obtained from a man aged 55 to 70 with non-small cell lung cancer.

In the case of this clonotype: The final CDR3 position lacks the conserved phenylalanine or tryptophan, pointing to a likely read error. The chain has TRBV11-2 and TRBJ2-3; D unclear. CDR3 length: 15 amino acids. Germline V gene data show CDR1 as SGHAT and CDR2 as FQNNGV. The DNA for the CDR3 is TGTGCCAACAGCTTAGTCCGTATTAACACAGATATGCAGTATCTT. Translation gives CANSLVRINTDMQYL.

The rearrangement uses TRBV13 and TRBJ2-7, with 8 bases fitting TRBD1. CDR3 size: 13 residues. V gave up 5 bases and J gave up 5 bases; unmatched junction bases: 5. Germline V gene lookup returns CDR1 PRHDT and CDR2 FYEKMQ (reference sequence). CDR3 region: CASSLKTGDEQYF. The CDR3 coding sequence is TGTGCCAGCAGCCTAAAGACAGGGGACGAGCAGTACTTC.

The rearrangement uses TRBV11-3 and TRBJ2-1; the match to TRBD2 covers 8 bases. CDR3 length: 14 residues. Germline trimming cut 5 bases from V and 7 bases from J; bases unmatched to any gene: 7. The germline CDR1 and CDR2 sequences are SGHNT and YENEEA. This chain's CDR3 is CASSHGTSRNEQFF. CDR3 sequence (DNA): TGTGCCAGCAGCCACGGGACTAGTAGGAATGAGCAGTTCTTC.

This chain links TRBV5-1 with TRBJ1-5; tentatively, D is TRBD1 (6 bases). Germline lookup yields CDR1 SGHRS and CDR2 YFSETQ. The CDR3 spans 16 residues. V shed 4 bases and J shed 3 bases, with 17 bases lying between them. CDR3 protein: CASSLGAGDTNQPQHF. The CDR3 coding sequence is TGCGCCAGCAGCCTCGGGGCAGGGGATACCAATCAGCCCCAGCATTTT.

The chain uses TRBV4-3 and TRBJ2-2; D tentatively fits TRBD1 or TRBD2 (5 bases each). The CDR3 has 17 amino acids. CDR1 is LGHNA and CDR2 is YSLEER in the germline V gene. This chain's CDR3 is CVSSQDPTGTAIGELFF. In DNA form, the CDR3 reads TGCGTCAGTAGCCAAGACCCTACCGGGACCGCGATAGGGGAGCTGTTTTTT.

Comment on this clonotype: Lacking the conserved final phenylalanine or tryptophan, this CDR3 likely reflects a read error. This chain links TRBV6-1 with TRBJ1-3; D is unclear. V lost 1 base to trimming and J lost 0 bases, with 10 bases between them. This CDR3 spans 16 amino acids. Germline assignment: CDR1 MNHNS and CDR2 SASEGT. CDR3 loop: CASSEGLRGSGNTIYS. The CDR3 bases are TGTGCCAGCAGTGAAGGCCTTCGGGGCTCTGGAAACACCATATATTCT.

The V and J genes are TRBV19 and TRBJ2-6, with TRBD1 identical over 9 bases. The J segment lost 1 base and the V segment lost 4 bases, leaving 8 bases of the junction unmatched. The CDR3 spans 18 residues. Germline V gives CDR1 LNHDA, CDR2 SQIVND (reference sequence). The CDR3, as DNA: TGTGCCAGTAGTAGGAGGGGACAGGGTAATTCTGGGGCCAACGTCCTGACTTTC. Translated, it gives CASSRRGQGNSGANVLTF.

This clonotype was recorded once. This may be a read error: a much more frequent sequence differs by one nucleotide. This chain uses TRBV5-4 with TRBJ1-1, with TRBD1 matching 9 bases. The CDR3 extends over 17 amino acids. Germline-derived CDR1 and CDR2 are SGHNT and YYREEE (reference sequence). The CDR3 is CVSSPTPDRGMDTEAFF. The CDR3 bases are TGTGTCAGCAGCCCTACACCGGACAGGGGAATGGACACTGAAGCTTTCTTT.

Comments on this clonotype: This likely comes from a read error, as the CDR3 has no conserved phenylalanine or tryptophan at its end. The gene calls are TRBV6-2 or TRBV6-3 and TRBJ1-6; no firm D call. CDR3 length equals 13 residues. Germline values: CDR1 MNHEY, CDR2 SVGEGT. The CDR3 protein is CTSSGPNNSPLHL. For the CDR3, the DNA is TGTACCAGCTCCGGGCCCAATAATTCACCCCTCCACCTT.

This clonotype occurred once. One end of the junction is discordant with germline, which a read error may explain. This chain joins TRBV29-1 and TRBJ2-5, with 12 bases identical to TRBD1. CDR1 and CDR2 (germline): SQVTM, ANQGSEA. The CDR3 has 13 amino acids. CDR3 in DNA: TGCAGCGCTGGGGACAGGGGGCTGAAGACCCCGTACTTC. This codes for CSAGDRGLKTPYF.

The V gene is TRBV4-1, the J gene TRBJ1-1; unclear D gene. The CDR3 spans 15 residues. CDR1 is MGHRA, CDR2 YSYEKL, per germline. V was cut by 4 bases and J by 1 base, with 13 bases left in between. Written as DNA, the CDR3 is TGCGCCAGCAGCCCCCGGGCAGGTGCGAACACTGAAGCTTTCTTT. Translating it yields CASSPRAGANTEAFF.

This clonotype was recorded many times. The V gene is TRBV5-1, the J gene TRBJ1-5, with a possible D match to TRBD1 (6 bases). This CDR3 spans 13 amino acids. Trimming cost V 5 bases and J 3 bases, with 9 bases left between them. CDR1 and CDR2 (germline): SGHRS, YFSETQ. The CDR3: CASRGDNNQPQHF. Here the CDR3 DNA reads TGCGCCAGCAGGGGGGACAACAATCAGCCCCAGCATTTT. The variable domain in full, with the rest retrieved from reference TRBV5-1 and TRBJ1-5, is KAGVTQTPRYLIKTRGQQVTLSCSPISGHRSVSWYQQTPGQGLQFLFEYFSETQRNKGNFPGRFSGRQFSNSRSEMNVSTLELGDSALYLCASRGDNNQPQHFGDGTRLSIL.

Of note for this clonotype: The junction and the germline gene differ at one end; a read error may be behind it. The gene calls are TRBV4-1 and TRBJ2-3, with D unresolved. Germline loops: CDR1 MGHRA, CDR2 YSYEKL. This CDR3 contains 13 residues. This CDR3 is CASSKNVPDTQLF. The CDR3 coding sequence is TGCGCCAGCAGCAAAAACGTCCCAGATACGCAGTTGTTT.

This clonotype was found many times. The chain carries TRBV12-3 or TRBV12-4 and TRBJ1-2, with TRBD1 matching 7 bases. With 5 bases clipped from V and 1 base from J, the junction kept 7 bases outside the gene matches. This CDR3 has 15 amino acids. CDR3 sequence (DNA): TGTGCCAGCAGTCCCGCGGGACAGAATAACTATGGCTACACCTTC. It specifies CASSPAGQNNYGYTF.

Regarding this clonotype: One end of the junction does not line up with germline, which may come from a read error. This chain uses TRBV12-3 or TRBV12-4 with TRBJ2-7; no clear D gene. There are 12 residues in the CDR3. CDR3 DNA sequence: TGTGCCAGCAGTTTAGCGTGCTACGAACAGTACTTC. Protein sequence: CASSLACYEQYF.

As regards this clonotype: One junction end disagrees with the germline gene, perhaps due to a read error. The rearrangement links TRBV20-1 to TRBJ2-3, with D perhaps assigned TRBD1 or TRBD2 (5 bases each). Germline CDR1 is DFQATT and CDR2 is SNEGSKA (reference sequence). There are 14 residues in the CDR3. Written as DNA, the CDR3 is TGCAGTGCTAGTAGGGGTCTGACGAGGGATATGCAGTATTTT. Protein product: CSASRGLTRDMQYF.

Remarks on this clonotype: An end of the junction does not agree with germline; a read error may underlie this. The gene calls are TRBV6-2 or TRBV6-3 and TRBJ1-2, with D uncertain. From germline, CDR1 is MNHEY and CDR2 SVGEGT. The CDR3 loop spans 16 amino acids. The CDR3 DNA reads TGTGCCGGCAGTTACTCTTGGCAGGTCGCTAACTATGGCTACACCTTC. The encoded protein is CAGSYSWQVANYGYTF.